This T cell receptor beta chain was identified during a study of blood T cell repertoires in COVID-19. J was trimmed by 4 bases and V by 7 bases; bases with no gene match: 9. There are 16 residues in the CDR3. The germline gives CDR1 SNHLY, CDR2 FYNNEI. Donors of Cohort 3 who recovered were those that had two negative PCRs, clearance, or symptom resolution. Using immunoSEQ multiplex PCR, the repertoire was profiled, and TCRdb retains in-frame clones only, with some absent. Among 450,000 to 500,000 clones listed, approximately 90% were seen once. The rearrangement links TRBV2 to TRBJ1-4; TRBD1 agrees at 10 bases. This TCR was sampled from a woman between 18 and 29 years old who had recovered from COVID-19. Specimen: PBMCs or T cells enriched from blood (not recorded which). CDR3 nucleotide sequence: TGTGCCAGCACCGGGACAGGGGTGTCGGTTAATGAAAAACTGTTTTTT. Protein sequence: CASTGTGVSVNEKLFF. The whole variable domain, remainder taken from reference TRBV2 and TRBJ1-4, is EPEVTQTPSHQVTQMGQEVILRCVPISNHLYFYWYRQILGQKVEFLVSFYNNEISEKSEIFDDQFSVERPDGSNFTLKIRSTKLEDSAMYFCASTGTGVSVNEKLFFGSGTQLSVL.